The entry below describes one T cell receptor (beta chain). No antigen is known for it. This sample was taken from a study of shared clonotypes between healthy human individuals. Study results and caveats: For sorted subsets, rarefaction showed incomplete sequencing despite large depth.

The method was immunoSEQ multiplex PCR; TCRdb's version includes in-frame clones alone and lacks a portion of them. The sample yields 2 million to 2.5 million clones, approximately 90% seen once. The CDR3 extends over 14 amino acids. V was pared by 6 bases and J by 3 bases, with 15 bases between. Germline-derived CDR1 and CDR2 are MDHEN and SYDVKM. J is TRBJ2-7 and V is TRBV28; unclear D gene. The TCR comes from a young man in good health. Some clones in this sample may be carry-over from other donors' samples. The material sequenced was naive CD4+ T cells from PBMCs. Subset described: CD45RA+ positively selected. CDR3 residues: CASSHFRNFYEQYF. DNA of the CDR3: TGTGCCAGCAGCCACTTCAGGAACTTCTACGAGCAGTACTTC.